This TCR beta chain is drawn from a study of immune evolution from preneoplasia to lung adenocarcinoma. This CDR3 region has 15 residues. Germline CDR1 SGHKS, CDR2 YYEKEE (reference sequence). The ends lost 4 bases at V and 5 bases at J; junction bases unmatched: 9. After pathologic assessment, macro-dissection selected premalignant or tumor cells for extraction. With respect to this clone: Its matching antigen is unknown.

Findings and caveats of the study: Compared with EGFR-mutant or double wild-type lesions, KRAS-mutant nodules were more clonal. Top clone frequencies peaked in normal lung, apparently declining through invasive adenocarcinoma. Later-stage lesions appeared to have more T cells, more diversity, less clonality.

The table came from immunoSEQ multiplex PCR; TCRdb's copy has only in-frame clones and leaves some out. The repertoire holds 37,000 or so clones, with under 85% as singletons. The clonotype was recovered from a person in their sixties or seventies with lung adenocarcinoma. Sequencing was carried out using FFPE invasive lung adenocarcinoma tissue. The chain joins TRBV5-5 to TRBJ2-1, with TRBD2 matching over 7 bases. The CDR3 region is CASSPVGGGHNEQFF. Here the CDR3 DNA reads TGTGCCAGCAGCCCCGTGGGGGGAGGGCACAATGAGCAGTTCTTC.